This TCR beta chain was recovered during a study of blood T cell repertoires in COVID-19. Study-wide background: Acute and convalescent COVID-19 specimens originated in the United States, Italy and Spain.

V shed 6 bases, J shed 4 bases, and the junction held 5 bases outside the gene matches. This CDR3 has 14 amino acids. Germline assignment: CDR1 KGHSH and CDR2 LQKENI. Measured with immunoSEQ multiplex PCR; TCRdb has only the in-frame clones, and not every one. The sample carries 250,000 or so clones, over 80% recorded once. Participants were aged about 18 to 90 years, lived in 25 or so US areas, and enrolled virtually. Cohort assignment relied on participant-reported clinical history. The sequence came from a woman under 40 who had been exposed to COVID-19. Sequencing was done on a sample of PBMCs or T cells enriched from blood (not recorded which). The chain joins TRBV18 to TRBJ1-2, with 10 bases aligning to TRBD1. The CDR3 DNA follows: TGTGCCAGCTCCCGACAGGGGGCGAGCTATGGCTACACCTTC. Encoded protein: CASSRQGASYGYTF.